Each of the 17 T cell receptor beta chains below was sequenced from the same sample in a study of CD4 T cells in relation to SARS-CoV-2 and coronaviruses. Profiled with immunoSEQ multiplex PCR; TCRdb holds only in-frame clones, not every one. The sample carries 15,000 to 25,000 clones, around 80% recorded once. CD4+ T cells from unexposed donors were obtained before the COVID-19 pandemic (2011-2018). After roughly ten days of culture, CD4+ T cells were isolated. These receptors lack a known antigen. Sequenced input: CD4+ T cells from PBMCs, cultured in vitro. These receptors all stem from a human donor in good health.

The CDR3 is CASSPRQRNTEAFF. For the CDR3, the DNA is TGTGCCAGCAGCCCCCGACAGCGGAACACTGAAGCTTTCTTT. J is TRBJ1-1 and V is TRBV7-9; D possibly corresponds to TRBD1 (5 bases). This CDR3 is built from 14 residues. CDR1 is SEHNR and CDR2 is FQNEAQ in the germline V gene (reference sequence). Deletions cut 5 bases from V and 1 base from J, with 11 bases between.

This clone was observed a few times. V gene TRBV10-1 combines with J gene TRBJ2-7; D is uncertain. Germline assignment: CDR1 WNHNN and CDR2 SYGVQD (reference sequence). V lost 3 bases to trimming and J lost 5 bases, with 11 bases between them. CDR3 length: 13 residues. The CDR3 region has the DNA TGCGCCAGCAGTGAATCTGTCGAGGACGAGCAGTACTTC. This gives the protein CASSESVEDEQYF.

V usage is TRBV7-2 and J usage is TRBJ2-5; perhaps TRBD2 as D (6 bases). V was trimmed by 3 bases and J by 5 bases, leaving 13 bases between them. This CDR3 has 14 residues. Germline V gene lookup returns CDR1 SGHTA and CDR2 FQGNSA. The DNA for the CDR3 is TGTGCCAGCAGCTTGACCGGGGGTGGGGAGACCCAGTACTTC. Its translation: CASSLTGGGETQYF.

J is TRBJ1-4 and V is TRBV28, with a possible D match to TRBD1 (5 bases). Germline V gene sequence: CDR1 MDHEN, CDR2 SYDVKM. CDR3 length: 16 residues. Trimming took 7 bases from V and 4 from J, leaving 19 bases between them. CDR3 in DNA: TGTGCCAGCACCACTTCCGGGCAGGGCCTTAATGAAAAACTGTTTTTT. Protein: CASTTSGQGLNEKLFF.

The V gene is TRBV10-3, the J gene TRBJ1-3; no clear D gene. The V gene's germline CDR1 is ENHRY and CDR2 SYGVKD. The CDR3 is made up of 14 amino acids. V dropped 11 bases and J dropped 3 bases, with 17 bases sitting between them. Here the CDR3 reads CAVHPSVFGNTIYF. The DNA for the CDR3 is TGTGCCGTCCATCCGTCCGTATTTGGAAACACCATATATTTT.

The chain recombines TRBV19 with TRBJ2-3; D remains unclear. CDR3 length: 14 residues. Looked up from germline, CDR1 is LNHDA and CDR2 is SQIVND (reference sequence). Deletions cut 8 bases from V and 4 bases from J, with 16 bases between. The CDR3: CASANRARADTQYF. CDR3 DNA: TGTGCCAGTGCGAACAGAGCCCGTGCAGATACGCAGTATTTT. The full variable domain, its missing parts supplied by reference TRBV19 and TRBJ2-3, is DGGITQSPKYLFRKEGQNVTLSCEQNLNHDAMYWYRQDPGQGLRLIYYSQIVNDFQKGDIAEGYSVSREKKESFPLTVTSAQKNPTAFYLCASANRARADTQYFGPGTRLTVL.

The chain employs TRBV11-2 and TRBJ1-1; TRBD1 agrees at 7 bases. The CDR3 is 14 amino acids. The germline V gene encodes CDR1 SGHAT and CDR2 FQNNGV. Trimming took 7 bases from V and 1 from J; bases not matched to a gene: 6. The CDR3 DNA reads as TGTGCCAGCACCCACAGGGGCACGAACACTGAAGCTTTCTTT. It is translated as CASTHRGTNTEAFF.

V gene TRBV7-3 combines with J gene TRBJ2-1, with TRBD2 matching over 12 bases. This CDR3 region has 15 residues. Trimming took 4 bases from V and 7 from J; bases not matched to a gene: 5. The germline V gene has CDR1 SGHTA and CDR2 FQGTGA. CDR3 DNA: TGTGCCAGCAGCTCCCTAGCGGGAGGGCGGAATGAGCAGTTCTTC. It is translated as CASSSLAGGRNEQFF. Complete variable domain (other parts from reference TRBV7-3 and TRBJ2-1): GAGVSQTPSNKVTEKGKYVELRCDPISGHTALYWYRQSLGQGPEFLIYFQGTGAADDSGLPNDRFFAVRPEGSVSTLKIQRTERGDSAVYLCASSSLAGGRNEQFFGPGTRLTVL.

For the CDR3, the DNA is TGTGCCAGCAGGTTAGGCTATGGCTACACCTTC. Encoded protein: CASRLGYGYTF. This rearrangement joins TRBV2 to TRBJ1-2; D not certain. CDR1 and CDR2 from the germline V gene are SNHLY and FYNNEI. CDR3 size: 11 residues. The V end lost 6 bases, the J end lost 4 bases, and 6 bases lay between the germline ends.

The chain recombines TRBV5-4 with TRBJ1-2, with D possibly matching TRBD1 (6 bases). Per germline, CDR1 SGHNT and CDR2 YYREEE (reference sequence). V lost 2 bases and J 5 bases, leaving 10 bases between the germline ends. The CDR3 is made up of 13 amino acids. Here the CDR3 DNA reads TGTGCCAGCAGCTTAATAGGGGGGTATGGCTACACCTTC. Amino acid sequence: CASSLIGGYGYTF.

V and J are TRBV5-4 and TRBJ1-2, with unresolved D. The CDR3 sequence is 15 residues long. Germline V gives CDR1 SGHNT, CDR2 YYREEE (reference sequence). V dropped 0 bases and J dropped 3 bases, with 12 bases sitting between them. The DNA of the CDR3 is TGTGCCAGCAGCTTGGCCGTCTACGGTGACTATGGCTACACCTTC. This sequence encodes CASSLAVYGDYGYTF.

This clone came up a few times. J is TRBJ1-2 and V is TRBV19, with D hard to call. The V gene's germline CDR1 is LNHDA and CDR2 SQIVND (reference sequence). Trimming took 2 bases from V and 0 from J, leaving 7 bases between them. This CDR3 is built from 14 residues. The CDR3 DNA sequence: TGTGCCAGTAGTATACAACCAGCTAACTATGGCTACACCTTC. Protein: CASSIQPANYGYTF.

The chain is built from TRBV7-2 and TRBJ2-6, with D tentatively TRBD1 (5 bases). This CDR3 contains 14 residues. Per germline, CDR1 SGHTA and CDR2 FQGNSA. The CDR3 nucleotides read TGTGCACAGCGACAGCTCTCTGGGGCCAACGTCCTGACTTTC. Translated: CAQRQLSGANVLTF.

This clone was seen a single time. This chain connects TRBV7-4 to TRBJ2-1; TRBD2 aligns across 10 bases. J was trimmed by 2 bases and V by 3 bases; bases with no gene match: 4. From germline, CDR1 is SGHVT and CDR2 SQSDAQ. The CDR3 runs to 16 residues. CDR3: CASSFLLAGTYNEQFF. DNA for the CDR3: TGTGCCAGCAGCTTTTTACTAGCGGGGACCTACAATGAGCAGTTCTTC. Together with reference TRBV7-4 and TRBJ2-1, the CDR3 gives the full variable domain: GAGVSQSPRYKVAKRGRDVALRCDSISGHVTLYWYRQTLGQGSEVLTYSQSDAQRDKSGRPSGRFSAERPERSVSTLKIQRTEQGDSAVYLCASSFLLAGTYNEQFFGPGTRLTVL.

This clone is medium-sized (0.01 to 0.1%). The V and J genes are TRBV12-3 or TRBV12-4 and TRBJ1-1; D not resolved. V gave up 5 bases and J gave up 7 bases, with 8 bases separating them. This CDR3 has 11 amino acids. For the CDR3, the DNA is TGTGCCAGCAGTCCCCTCTATGAAGCTTTCTTT. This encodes CASSPLYEAFF.

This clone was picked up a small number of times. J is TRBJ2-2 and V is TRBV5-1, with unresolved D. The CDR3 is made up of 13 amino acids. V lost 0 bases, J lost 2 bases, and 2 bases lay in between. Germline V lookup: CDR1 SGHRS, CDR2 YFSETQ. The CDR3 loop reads CASSLDNTGELFF. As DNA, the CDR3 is TGCGCCAGCAGCTTGGATAACACCGGGGAGCTGTTTTTT.

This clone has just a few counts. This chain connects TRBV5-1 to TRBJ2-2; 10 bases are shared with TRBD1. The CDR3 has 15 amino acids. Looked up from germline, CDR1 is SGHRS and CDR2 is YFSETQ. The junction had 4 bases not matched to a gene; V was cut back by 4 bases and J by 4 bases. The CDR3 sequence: CASSIRDRGTGELFF. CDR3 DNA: TGCGCCAGCAGCATCCGGGACAGGGGCACCGGGGAGCTGTTTTTT.